The present entry profiles one T cell receptor (beta chain) with its context. Its antigen is currently unknown. The CDR3 totals 16 residues. Per the germline V gene, CDR1 is ENHRY and CDR2 is SYGVKD. V was cut by 0 bases and J by 2 bases, with 13 bases left in between. TCRdb keeps only in-frame clones here, not all; method: immunoSEQ multiplex PCR. The table records 120,000 or so clones, approximately 90% of them present only once. This specimen comes from a study of T cell responses to AZD1222 COVID-19 vaccine. The study's findings and limits: Mostly white British, mostly female donors; authors suggested clonal diversity may be underestimated. Nearly half of unique spike-specific TCRs reportedly avoided B.1.351 and B.1.1.7 mutated regions. Only a handful of AZD1222 recipients, roughly six in all, had baseline seropositivity. Spike-specific TCR breadth and depth rose after two AZD1222 doses.

The clonotype originates from an adult in good health. This sequence joins TRBV10-3 and TRBJ1-2, with D unresolved. Here the sequenced sample was peripheral blood, taken on day 0 of MenACWY control vaccination. The CDR3 loop is CAISESYAEGNYGYTF. Here the CDR3 DNA reads TGTGCCATCAGTGAGTCGTATGCCGAAGGGAACTATGGCTACACCTTC.